A selection of T cell receptor beta chains follows, all from one sample in a study of CD8 T cells in ankylosing spondylitis. TCRdb re-called the 5' RACE reads with MiXCR, one entry per CDR3 protein. The sample comprises about 360,000 distinct CDR3 sequences, about 20% of which are singletons, and 13% rests with the top ten. The sequenced sample was blood, either unsorted or a sorted T cell fraction (not recorded which). The origin of the receptors is a male donor with ankylosing spondylitis or in good health (not recorded which). Both conserved end residues are part of each CDR3. D genes are given only for firm matches. Clone size is shown for a subset of rows, as once, few, many or a class of expanded clone.

- TRBJ2-2 - TRBV6-1 TGTGCCAGCAGTGTAGGATGGTTAACCGGGGAGCTGTTTTTT CASSVGWLTGELFF
- TRBJ1-1 many TRBV12-3/TRBV12-4 TGTGCCAGCAGTCCCCAGAACACTGAAGCTTTCTTT CASSPQNTEAFF
- TRBJ2-5 few TRBV12-3/TRBV12-4 TGTGCCAGCAGTGGCCGAGGCGCACTCCAAGAGACCCAGTACTTC CASSGRGALQETQYF
TRBD1 TRBJ2-3 - TRBV30 TGTGCCTGGAGTGAAACAGGGGGATGGGATACGCAGTATTTT CAWSETGGWDTQYF
- TRBJ2-7 - TRBV20-1 TGCAGTGCTAGTGGCTCGGGGAGCTCCTACGAGCAGTACTTC CSASGSGSSYEQYF
TRBD2 TRBJ2-5 few TRBV5-4 TGTGCCAGCACCCAGACTAGCGGGGGGGCAGAGACCCAGTACTTC CASTQTSGGAETQYF
- TRBJ2-7 few TRBV28 TGTGCCAGCAGTCCGATTGGGGACGGATCGTCCTACGAGCAGTACTTC CASSPIGDGSSYEQYF
TRBD1 TRBJ2-7 few TRBV29-1 TGCAGCGTCTACGGCCTGGGGACAGGGGTGTCCTACGAGCAGTACTTC CSVYGLGTGVSYEQYF
TRBD1 TRBJ2-3 - TRBV7-9 TGTGCCAGCAGCCCCCCCGGACAGGTGCCTAGCACAGATACGCAGTATTTT CASSPPGQVPSTDTQYF
TRBD1 TRBJ2-7 - TRBV12-3/TRBV12-4 TGTGCCAGCAGCCCGGGACAGGGGATCCTGGACGAGCAGTACTTC CASSPGQGILDEQYF
TRBD2 TRBJ2-1 - TRBV20-1 TGCAGTGCCAGCGGAAGCGGGGGGATTATATATGAGCAGTTCTTC CSASGSGGIIYEQFF
- TRBJ2-3 many TRBV29-1 TGCAGCGGTCAGGGAGCAGATACGCAGTATTTT CSGQGADTQYF
- TRBJ2-7 - TRBV6-1 TGTGCCAGCAGTGAAGCAGTAAGGGCGAGGGTTTACGAGCAGTACTTC CASSEAVRARVYEQYF
TRBD2 TRBJ2-2 few TRBV20-1 TGCAGTGCTTGGACGGGACTAACACCAACCGGGGAGCTGTTTTTT CSAWTGLTPTGELFF
TRBD2 TRBJ2-3 - TRBV7-8 TGTGCCAGCACCGGGGGGAGATGGCCAGATACGCAGTATTTT CASTGGRWPDTQYF
TRBD1 TRBJ2-4 few TRBV12-3/TRBV12-4 TGTGCCAGCAGTTTCCGGGACAGGGAAAACATTCAGTACTTC CASSFRDRENIQYF
TRBD1 TRBJ2-5 - TRBV27 TGTGCCAGCAGTCTCTACCGGGACAGGGGTGAGAGCGGAGAGACCCAGTACTTC CASSLYRDRGESGETQYF
- TRBJ1-4 - TRBV7-9 TGTGCCAGCAGTCCTACTGACGAAAAACTGTTTTTT CASSPTDEKLFF
- TRBJ2-1 once TRBV7-9 TGTGCCAGCAGCTTAGCCCCTACCGATGAGCAGTTCTTC CASSLAPTDEQFF
- TRBJ2-1 - TRBV12-3/TRBV12-4 TGTGCCAGTGGTGGAGCGAACAATGAGCAGTTCTTC CASGGANNEQFF
- TRBJ1-1 - TRBV13 TGTGCCAGCAGCTTAGTTTCAGGTGAAACTGAAGCTTTCTTT CASSLVSGETEAFF
TRBD2 TRBJ2-5 - TRBV6-1 TGTGCCAGCAGTGAAGCGCCGTTAGCGGGGGGAGAGACCCAGTACTTC CASSEAPLAGGETQYF
- TRBJ1-2 few TRBV5-5 TGTGCCAGCAGCTTCAGTACGGGGTCCTATGGCTACACCTTC CASSFSTGSYGYTF
- TRBJ2-5 - TRBV6-2/TRBV6-3 TGTGCCAGCAGTTACTCGGTGGATCAAGAGACCCAGTACTTC CASSYSVDQETQYF
TRBD2 TRBJ2-2 few TRBV7-2 TGTGCCAGCAGCTTAACCAGGGACTACACGAACACCGGGGAGCTGTTTTTT CASSLTRDYTNTGELFF
TRBD2 TRBJ2-3 - TRBV2 TGTGCCAGCCAGAAGACTAGCGGGGGGGCAGATACGCAGTATTTT CASQKTSGGADTQYF
TRBD2 TRBJ2-1 few TRBV9 TGTGCCAGCAGTTCCGGACTAGCGGGATCCAATGAGCAGTTCTTC CASSSGLAGSNEQFF
TRBD1 TRBJ1-3 - TRBV12-3/TRBV12-4 TGTGCCAGCAGCGAGTTAGGGACAGGGGGAGGAAACACCATATATTTT CASSELGTGGGNTIYF
- TRBJ1-6 - TRBV12-2 TGTGCAAGTCGCTTAGATATTTCACCCCTCCACTTT CASRLDISPLHF
- TRBJ2-3 - TRBV9 TGTGCCAGCAGCGCACAGGGTACGGATACGCAGTATTTT CASSAQGTDTQYF
- TRBJ2-3 - TRBV15 TGTGCCACCAGCAGTTCTCGGGTTAATACGCAGTATTTT CATSSSRVNTQYF
- TRBJ2-4 - TRBV5-6 TGTGCCAGCACCCCTCCGGGGGGTTTCGGAAGCAGAGGGGGCAAAAACATTCAGTACTTC CASTPPGGFGSRGGKNIQYF
TRBD2 TRBJ2-1 few TRBV6-5 TGTGCCAGCAGTTCCGCTAGCGGGGGGCCCTTCCCCCCTGAGCAGTTCTTC CASSSASGGPFPPEQFF
- TRBJ2-3 many TRBV12-3/TRBV12-4 TGTGCCAGCACTTGGACTACGGATACGCAGTATTTT CASTWTTDTQYF
- TRBJ2-5 - TRBV10-2 TGCGCCAGCAGTGGAGTTCAGAGGGAGACCCAGTACTTC CASSGVQRETQYF
- TRBJ2-7 few TRBV29-1 TGCAGCGTTGAGGAACTTGGCCGATATGAGCAGTACTTC CSVEELGRYEQYF
- TRBJ2-1 few TRBV9 TGTGCCAGCAGCGTGGACCAAGCCTACAATGAGCAGTTCTTC CASSVDQAYNEQFF
TRBD2 TRBJ2-1 - TRBV12-3/TRBV12-4 TGTGCCAGCAGTTTCGTAGCGGGGGGGTTTCTGTTCTTC CASSFVAGGFLFF
- TRBJ2-3 few TRBV12-3/TRBV12-4 TGTGCCAGCAGTCCGGGACGGATTACAGATACGCAGTATTTT CASSPGRITDTQYF
- TRBJ2-1 few TRBV12-3/TRBV12-4 TGTGCCAGCACCCTAGGGGGGGACCTCTACAATGAGCAGTTCTTC CASTLGGDLYNEQFF
TRBD1 TRBJ2-1 few TRBV28 TGTGCCAGCAGTCCTACAGGGGTGGGGACGTACAATGAGCAGTTCTTC CASSPTGVGTYNEQFF
- TRBJ2-1 few TRBV20-1 TGCAGTGCTAGAGACCCGACAATTTACAATGAGCAGTTCTTC CSARDPTIYNEQFF
TRBD2 TRBJ2-3 few TRBV4-1 TGCGCCAGCAGCCAAGATGTCTTAGCGGGGGGGACAGATACGCAGTATTTT CASSQDVLAGGTDTQYF
- TRBJ2-3 - TRBV12-3/TRBV12-4 TGTGCCAGCAGGATAGGGGGGGATACGCAGTATTTT CASRIGGDTQYF
- TRBJ2-7 few TRBV4-1 TGCGCCAGCAGCCCCCTCCAGGGAGCTCACGAGCAGTACTTC CASSPLQGAHEQYF
- TRBJ2-7 - TRBV29-1 TGCAGCGTGGCTGGGTCCCCGGGCTCCTACGAGCAGTACTTC CSVAGSPGSYEQYF
- TRBJ2-3 - TRBV9 TGTGCCAGCAGCGTAGCTCAGGGAACCACAGATACGCAGTATTTT CASSVAQGTTDTQYF
- TRBJ2-2 few TRBV18 TGTGCCAGCTCACCACCGATCACCGGGGAGCTGTTTTTT CASSPPITGELFF
- TRBJ2-7 - TRBV6-5 TGTGCCAGCAGTTACTCCGACGAGCAGTACTTC CASSYSDEQYF
TRBD1 TRBJ2-7 - TRBV20-1 TGCAGTGCTCCGGACAGGTACATCTACGAGCAGTACTTC CSAPDRYIYEQYF
TRBD1 TRBJ1-2 - TRBV15 TGTGCCACCAGCTCGGACAGGGGCGATGGCTACACCTTC CATSSDRGDGYTF
TRBD1 TRBJ2-7 - TRBV5-5 TGTGCCAGCAGCTTCCTCCGGACAGGGGAAGACGAGCAGTACTTC CASSFLRTGEDEQYF
- TRBJ2-1 few TRBV20-1 TGCAGTGCTCCGGGATTCACTAGACTCTACAATGAGCAGTTCTTC CSAPGFTRLYNEQFF
- TRBJ2-2 - TRBV6-1 TGTGCCAGCAGTCCATACAGGGTCGTGAGCACCGGGGAGCTGTTTTTT CASSPYRVVSTGELFF
- TRBJ2-3 - TRBV4-1 TGCGCCAGCAGCCCCGCCGGGGCGGGGCACATCACAGATACGCAGTATTTT CASSPAGAGHITDTQYF
TRBD1 TRBJ2-7 few TRBV27 TGTGCCAGCAGTTTATCGGGGACAGGGGGTAACGAGCAGTACTTC CASSLSGTGGNEQYF
- TRBJ1-1 few TRBV16 TGTGCCAGCAGCCAGGCTCCGGGTGGAACTGAAGCTTTCTTT CASSQAPGGTEAFF